A single sample gave rise to the 7 T cell receptor beta chains below, sequenced in a study of T cell repertoires in cytomegalovirus infection. MiXCR, run by TCRdb on the reads, gives a single entry per CDR3 protein. The sample has some 920,000 distinct CDR3 sequences; around 31% are singletons. Their specific antigens are unknown. The sequenced sample was cultured CD8+ T cells from PBMCs, obtained from culture after CMV antigen stimulation. The receptors were sampled from a human donor in good health (CMV status not recorded). Some clones in this sample may be carry-over from other donors' samples.

This clonotype was counted between two and nine times. The rearrangement uses TRBV7-9 and TRBJ2-4; no firm D call. Germline CDR1 and CDR2: SEHNR and FQNEAQ (reference sequence). The CDR3 is made up of 12 amino acids. V gave up 8 bases and J gave up 0 bases, with 5 bases separating them. CDR3 nucleotide sequence: TGTGCCAGCGGAATAGCCAAAAACATTCAGTACTTC. It translates to CASGIAKNIQYF.

The DNA of the CDR3 is TGTGCCACCAGCTCTTACAGGCAAACGAACACCGGGGAGCTGTTTTTT. The encoded protein is CATSSYRQTNTGELFF. V usage is TRBV15 and J usage is TRBJ2-2, with D perhaps matching TRBD1 (5 bases). Looked up from germline, CDR1 is LNHNV and CDR2 is YYDKDF (reference sequence). CDR3 length: 16 residues. V was trimmed by 5 bases and J by 0 bases, leaving 13 bases between them.

V is TRBV7-2 and J is TRBJ2-3; D uncertain. Germline-derived CDR1 and CDR2 are SGHTA and FQGNSA. CDR3 length equals 13 residues. Deletions cut 5 bases from V and 4 bases from J, with 10 bases between. CDR3 nucleotide sequence: TGTGCCAGCAGCCCCAATCCTTCAGATACGCAGTATTTT. Its translation: CASSPNPSDTQYF.

The V call is TRBV4-1, the J call TRBJ2-1, with 7 bases that match TRBD1. Germline-derived CDR1 and CDR2 are MGHRA and YSYEKL. V gave up 5 bases and J gave up 9 bases; unmatched junction bases: 4. This CDR3 spans 12 amino acids. In nucleotides, the CDR3 is TGCGCCAGCAGCTCCCGACAGGGTGAGCAGTTCTTC. Its translation: CASSSRQGEQFF.

This clonotype was counted between two and nine times. V usage is TRBV7-2 and J usage is TRBJ2-2; D gene ambiguous. Germline values: CDR1 SGHTA, CDR2 FQGNSA. There are 16 residues in the CDR3. V lost 5 bases to trimming and J lost 0 bases, with 13 bases between them. CDR3 residues: CASSAGRPANTGELFF. DNA of the CDR3: TGTGCCAGCAGCGCCGGCAGGCCAGCGAACACCGGGGAGCTGTTTTTT.

The chain employs TRBV15 and TRBJ1-2; D gene ambiguous. Per the germline V gene, CDR1 is LNHNV and CDR2 is YYDKDF (reference sequence). Trimming removed 3 bases at V and 2 bases at J, with 10 bases between. The CDR3 is made up of 14 amino acids. DNA of the CDR3: TGTGCCACCAGCAGCGATGATACCAACTATGGCTACACCTTC. Amino acids: CATSSDDTNYGYTF. Drawing the rest from reference TRBV15 and TRBJ1-2, the complete variable domain is DAMVIQNPRYQVTQFGKPVTLSCSQTLNHNVMYWYQQKSSQAPKLLFHYYDKDFNNEADTPDNFQSRRPNTSFCFLDIRSPGLGDTAMYLCATSSDDTNYGYTFGSGTRLTVV.

This clonotype showed up many times. This chain uses TRBV6-6 with TRBJ2-3, with 14 bases lining up with TRBD2. The V and J ends lost 8 bases and 4 bases, in that order; junction bases with no gene match: 5. Germline CDR1 MNHNY, CDR2 SVGAGI (reference sequence). The CDR3 consists of 15 residues. The CDR3 protein is CASGLTSGGADTQYF. In nucleotides, the CDR3 is TGTGCCAGCGGCCTGACTAGCGGGGGGGCAGATACGCAGTATTTT.